Sequencing of this TCR beta chain was carried out in a study of CD8+ T cells in alopecia areata. Germline V gene lookup returns CDR1 SGHRS and CDR2 YFSETQ. The CDR3 sequence is 13 residues long. V lost 1 base and J lost 0, with 4 bases in between. The treatment: oral pan-JAK inhibitor, 5-10 mg twice daily. Sequencing relied on a cDNA template that was reverse transcribed from extracted RNA. Produced via immunoSEQ multiplex PCR; TCRdb's table is partial and in-frame only. The data contain about 160,000 clones, around 71% of them seen just once; the ten biggest clones take up roughly 0.91%. This clonotype was sampled from a human donor with alopecia areata. Sequenced here: CD4+ T cells sorted from blood, sampled at week 4, from a patient treated with tofacitinib. The chain has TRBV5-1 and TRBJ1-1; no clear D gene. The CDR3 loop reads CASSLSLNTEAFF. CDR3 coding DNA: TGCGCCAGCAGCTTGTCGTTGAACACTGAAGCTTTCTTT.